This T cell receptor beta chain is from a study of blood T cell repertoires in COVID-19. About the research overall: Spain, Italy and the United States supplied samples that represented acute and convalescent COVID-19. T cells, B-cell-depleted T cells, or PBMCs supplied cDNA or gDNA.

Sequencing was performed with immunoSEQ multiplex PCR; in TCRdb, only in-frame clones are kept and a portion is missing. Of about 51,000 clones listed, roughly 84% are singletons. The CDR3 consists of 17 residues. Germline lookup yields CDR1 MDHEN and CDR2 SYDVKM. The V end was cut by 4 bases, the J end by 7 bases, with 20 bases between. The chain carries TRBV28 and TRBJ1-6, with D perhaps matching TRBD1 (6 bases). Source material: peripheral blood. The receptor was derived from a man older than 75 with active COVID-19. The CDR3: CASSSQGKVVGNSPLHF. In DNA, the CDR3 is TGTGCCAGCAGTTCACAGGGTAAAGTAGTCGGGAATTCACCCCTCCACTTT. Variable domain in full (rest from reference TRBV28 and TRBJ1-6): DVKVTQSSRYLVKRTGEKVFLECVQDMDHENMFWYRQDPGLGLRLIYFSYDVKMKEKGDIPEGYSVSREKKERFSLILESASTNQTSMYLCASSSQGKVVGNSPLHFGNGTRLTVT.